A single sample gave rise to the 9 T cell receptor beta chains below, sequenced in a study of OX40 agonist ivuxolimab in advanced cancers. Libraries were built with the immunoSEQ multiplex PCR assay. TCRdb carries this immuneACCESS record with in-frame sequences only. Its versions omit some clonotypes, under half of them owing to an unresolved V gene in the studies checked, with the rest unexplained. Present in this sample are some 65,000 clones, about 88% of which were seen just once. The ten biggest clones cover around 12% of the sample. This sample comprised CD4+ or CD8+ T cells sorted from blood, obtained in a trial of the OX40 agonist ivuxolimab. The receptors stem from an adult with an advanced solid tumor such as melanoma, head and neck, liver or kidney cancer.

This clone showed up just a few times. V usage is TRBV5-6 and J usage is TRBJ1-2; D unresolved. Germline V CDR1 and CDR2: SGHDT, YYEEEE. Between the trimmed V and J ends, which lost 4 bases and 6 bases, there was a span of 16 bases. The CDR3 is made up of 14 amino acids. The CDR3 protein is CASSPVGVENGYTF. CDR3 nucleotides: TGTGCCAGCAGCCCCGTCGGGGTGGAAAATGGCTACACCTTC.

This rearrangement joins TRBV12-5 to TRBJ1-5; no reliable D call. Per the germline V gene, CDR1 is LGHNT and CDR2 is FRNRAP. Trimming took 2 bases from V and 1 from J, leaving 9 bases between them. The CDR3 loop spans 15 amino acids. The chain's CDR3 is CASGLTSWSNQPQHF. Here the CDR3 DNA reads TGTGCTAGTGGTTTGACCTCGTGGAGCAATCAGCCCCAGCATTTT. The variable domain in full, completed from reference TRBV12-5 and TRBJ1-5, reads DARVTQTPRHKVTEMGQEVTMRCQPILGHNTVFWYRQTMMQGLELLAYFRNRAPLDDSGMPKDRFSAEMPDATLATLKIQPSEPRDSAVYFCASGLTSWSNQPQHFGDGTRLSIL.

The chain couples TRBV13 to TRBJ1-1, with no clear D. The CDR3 is 15 residues long. With 0 bases removed from V and 5 bases from J, the gap between germline ends came to 13 bases. In germline, CDR1 is PRHDT, CDR2 FYEKMQ (reference sequence). Here the CDR3 DNA reads TGTGCCAGCAGCTTAGGCGGTCTGAGTAGAACTGAAGCTTTCTTT. This translates into CASSLGGLSRTEAFF. Drawing the rest from reference TRBV13 and TRBJ1-1, the complete variable domain is AAGVIQSPRHLIKEKRETATLKCYPIPRHDTVYWYQQGPGQDPQFLISFYEKMQSDKGSIPDRFSAQQFSDYHSELNMSSLELGDSALYFCASSLGGLSRTEAFFGQGTRLTVV.

This clone was counted between two and nine times. V and J are TRBV27 and TRBJ2-3, with D perhaps matching TRBD1 (6 bases). V gave up 8 bases and J gave up 0 bases, with 12 bases separating them. From germline, CDR1 is MNHEY and CDR2 SMNVEV (reference sequence). The CDR3 sequence is 14 residues long. For the CDR3, the DNA is TGTGCCAGCGCATGGACAGCTAGCACAGATACGCAGTATTTT. Translation: CASAWTASTDTQYF.

This clone came up once. The chain uses TRBV27 and TRBJ1-2; the D gene is possibly TRBD1 (6 bases). This CDR3 is 13 amino acids long. V was pared by 3 bases and J by 5 bases, with 10 bases between. The germline V gene encodes CDR1 MNHEY and CDR2 SMNVEV (reference sequence). The CDR3 loop reads CASSFSGAYGYTF. In DNA, the CDR3 is TGTGCCAGCAGTTTCTCGGGGGCGTATGGCTACACCTTC.

The chain uses TRBV7-9 and TRBJ2-7, with 9 positions matching TRBD1. V was clipped by 6 bases and J by 0 bases; unmatched bases: 9. The CDR3 has 16 amino acids. Germline values: CDR1 SEHNR, CDR2 FQNEAQ (reference sequence). The CDR3 here is CASSPKQGADSYEQYF. The CDR3 region has the DNA TGTGCCAGCAGTCCAAAACAGGGGGCCGACTCCTACGAGCAGTACTTC.

The chain has TRBV10-1 and TRBJ2-1; D is unclear. Trimming cost V 3 bases and J 9 bases, with 9 bases left between them. CDR3 size: 12 residues. Germline lookup yields CDR1 WNHNN and CDR2 SYGVQD (reference sequence). The CDR3 loop is CASSDLRGEQFF. CDR3 coding DNA: TGCGCCAGCAGTGACCTAAGAGGTGAGCAGTTCTTC.

The rearrangement joins TRBV5-1 to TRBJ2-1; D is possibly TRBD1 (5 bases). The V and J ends lost 3 bases and 0 bases respectively, with 10 bases between them. The germline CDR1 and CDR2 sequences are SGHRS and YFSETQ. The CDR3 is 15 amino acids. CDR3 sequence: CASSWTDSSYNEQFF. DNA of the CDR3: TGCGCCAGCAGCTGGACCGACAGCTCCTACAATGAGCAGTTCTTC.

This clone came up once. The chain combines TRBV19 with TRBJ2-7, with 7 bases identical to TRBD1. The germline gives CDR1 LNHDA, CDR2 SQIVND (reference sequence). Losses at the gene ends were 9 bases for V and 3 bases for J; bases not matched to a gene: 11. CDR3 length: 14 residues. This CDR3 is CASSLRDSFYEQYF. CDR3 coding DNA: TGTGCCAGCTCACTCCGGGACAGCTTCTACGAGCAGTACTTC.